This T cell receptor (beta chain) was recovered during a study of Tregs in tolerant kidney transplant recipients. Study-level findings and limits: Expanding Tregs on activated donor B cells appeared to best identify donor-specific TCRbeta clones. No direct test of biological reproducibility was done here. Validation in larger populations is needed because few patients were studied.

Details on this clone: The antigen remains undetermined.

Generated by immunoSEQ multiplex PCR, the TCRdb table keeps only in-frame clones and is missing some. This sample has some 65,000 clones, with 84% found just once. Unstimulated regulatory T cells (CD4+CD25+CD127-), CD4+CD25- non-regulatory cells, CD4 and CD8 cells were FACS-sorted from thawed PBMCs. This CDR3 spans 13 amino acids. Germline V CDR1 and CDR2: SGHRS, YFSETQ. Trimming left V 2 bases short and J 2 bases short, with 8 bases between. V usage is TRBV5-1 and J usage is TRBJ2-7; a weak D match, TRBD1 (6 bases). Material: CD4+ T cells from blood. This clonotype was obtained from a human donor in good health. The CDR3 region has the DNA TGCGCCAGCAGCTTTGACAGGCCCTACGAGCAGTACTTC. Translation gives CASSFDRPYEQYF.